This T cell receptor (beta chain) derives from a study of response to subunit inactivated influenza vaccine. TCRdb reprocessed the RT-PCR reads with MiXCR, giving one entry per CDR3 protein. Of under 500,000 distinct CDR3 sequences listed, 9.5% to 13% are singletons. From germline, CDR1 is MGHRA and CDR2 YSYEKL. The CDR3 covers 16 residues. Trimming shortened V by 2 bases and J by 3 bases, and 13 bases separated the two germline ends. This clonotype was detected a few times. This receptor was identified in a middle-aged man who received an inactivated influenza vaccine. This specimen was PBMCs from blood, taken roughly 48 days after vaccination. The chain uses TRBV4-1 and TRBJ2-2; D gene unclear. The CDR3 region is CASSQTEPVDTGELFF. DNA for the CDR3: TGCGCCAGCAGCCAAACGGAACCCGTTGACACCGGGGAGCTGTTTTTT.